This TCR beta chain was captured by sequencing in a study of T cell responses to AZD1222 COVID-19 vaccine. Whole-study results and caveats: Unmutated variant regions reportedly attract nearly half of all spike-specific TCRs. Dominant at 160-218 and 743-854, vaccine-associated CD4 TCRs also spanned spike.

Trimming cost V 6 bases and J 6 bases; bases outside gene matches: 7. The CDR3 is made up of 13 amino acids. Germline assignment: CDR1 SNHLY and CDR2 FYNNEI. Generated by immunoSEQ multiplex PCR, the TCRdb table keeps only in-frame clones and is missing some. The data hold over 150,000 clones, with 75% to 90% observed a single time. Only one count was recorded for this clone. Its antigen is not known. V gene TRBV2 combines with J gene TRBJ1-1, with 7 bases that match TRBD1. The clonotype originates from an adult in good health. Sequences were derived from peripheral blood, sampled on day 0 of AZD1222 vaccination. CDR3 sequence: CASSFRDRPEAFF. CDR3 bases: TGTGCCAGCAGCTTCCGGGACAGACCTGAAGCTTTCTTT.